The present TCR beta chain was sequenced within a study of T cell clones after liver transplantation. TCRdb's copy holds only in-frame clones and misses some; the assay was immunoSEQ multiplex PCR. The table has 68,000 or so clones, 80% to 95% seen once; the top ten hold 0.85% to 1%. The sample holds one count of this clone. Source: CD4+ T cells from blood, taken less than 27 months after liver transplant. This receptor was taken from a human patient who received a liver transplant. Some T cells may originate from the graft donor.

CDR3 DNA: TGTGCCAGCAGCCGAGGTATGTTAGCGGAGTCTAGCACAGATACGCAGTATTTT. The encoded protein is CASSRGMLAESSTDTQYF. The V gene is TRBV28, the J gene TRBJ2-3, with TRBD2 as a possible D gene (6 bases). V was clipped by 6 bases and J by 0 bases, with 22 bases between them. CDR1 is MDHEN and CDR2 is SYDVKM in the germline V gene. This CDR3 region has 18 residues.